What follows are 24 T cell receptor beta chains derived from one specimen sequenced in a study of monozygotic twins with inflammatory bowel disease (dated by TCRdb to between 2018 and 2021). Receptor libraries were prepared by 5' RACE. Sequencing was carried out with an Illumina HiSeq 2500. Reprocessed by TCRdb, the reads give a single entry per CDR3 protein sequence, without DNA. The sample's table covers about 450,000 distinct CDR3 sequences. Around 2.4% of the sample rests with the top ten. What was sequenced was blood. The receptors stem from a human donor with ulcerative colitis or Crohn's disease, or a healthy co-twin of an affected twin (not recorded which).

Here the CDR3 reads CATSRDQSNQPQHF. V is TRBV15 and J is TRBJ1-5. The CDR3 sequence is 14 residues long. Germline V gene lookup returns CDR1 LNHNV and CDR2 YYDKDF (reference sequence). Full variable domain (remainder filled in from reference TRBV15 and TRBJ1-5): DAMVIQNPRYQVTQFGKPVTLSCSQTLNHNVMYWYQQKSSQAPKLLFHYYDKDFNNEADTPDNFQSRRPNTSFCFLDIRSPGLGDTAMYLCATSRDQSNQPQHFGDGTRLSIL.

V usage is TRBV6-1 and J usage is TRBJ2-1; with no DNA, the TCRdb D assignment of TRBD1 cannot be verified. The CDR3 is made up of 14 amino acids. In germline, CDR1 is MNHNS, CDR2 SASEGT. The CDR3 loop reads CASSPRDIYNEQFF.

The chain employs TRBV20-1 and TRBJ2-3. The germline CDR1 and CDR2 sequences are DFQATT and SNEGSKA (reference sequence). The CDR3 covers 14 residues. The CDR3 reads CSASLVASTDTQYF.

The chain has TRBV5-1 and TRBJ2-3; TCRdb lists TRBD2, though no DNA is available to test this call. CDR1 and CDR2 (germline): SGHRS, YFSETQ. The CDR3 has 15 amino acids. The CDR3 reads CASRPGGGVADTQYF.

The V and J genes are TRBV11-2 and TRBJ2-1. CDR3 size: 13 residues. Per the germline V gene, CDR1 is SGHAT and CDR2 is FQNNGV. The CDR3 here is CASSFRRINEQFF.

This chain uses TRBV19 with TRBJ1-5; TCRdb picks TRBD1, but there is no DNA to check that call. The germline V gene has CDR1 LNHDA and CDR2 SQIVND (reference sequence). The CDR3 loop spans 15 amino acids. This chain's CDR3 is CVNTPGQGENQPQHF.

The gene calls are TRBV3-1 and TRBJ1-5; as DNA is missing, the TRBD1 call by TCRdb cannot be tested. The CDR3 is 18 residues long. The germline CDR1 and CDR2 sequences are LGHDT and YNNKEL (reference sequence). The CDR3 loop is CASSQGLGQGSGVEPQHF. Looking up the rest from reference TRBV3-1 and TRBJ1-5 gives the full variable domain: DTAVSQTPKYLVTQMGNDKSIKCEQNLGHDTMYWYKQDSKKFLKIMFSYNNKELIINETVPNRFSPKSPDKAHLNLHINSLELGDSAVYFCASSQGLGQGSGVEPQHFGDGTRLSIL.

The chain has TRBV7-2 and TRBJ1-4; TCRdb gives TRBD1 as the D gene, but with no DNA this cannot be confirmed. CDR1 is SGHTA, CDR2 FQGNSA, per germline. The CDR3 loop spans 16 amino acids. This CDR3 reads CASSLSWGGANEKLFF.

The genes are TRBV12-3 or TRBV12-4 and TRBJ2-1; with no DNA, the TCRdb D assignment of TRBD1 cannot be verified. The CDR3 contains 15 residues. CDR3 region: CASSLNGGVGDEQFF.

The chain links TRBV7-2 to TRBJ1-1. The CDR3 loop spans 13 amino acids. Germline V lookup: CDR1 SGHTA, CDR2 FQGNSA. The CDR3 loop reads CASSPPAGRGAFF.

The chain couples TRBV18 to TRBJ1-1; lacking DNA, the TRBD1 call made by TCRdb goes unchecked. From germline, CDR1 is KGHSH and CDR2 LQKENI. The CDR3 sequence is 15 residues long. CDR3 sequence reads: CASSPDGGMRTEAFF.

The rearrangement joins TRBV12-3 or TRBV12-4 to TRBJ2-1. The CDR3 spans 13 residues. The CDR3 protein is CASVTSSYNEQFF.

V gene TRBV25-1 combines with J gene TRBJ1-6; with no DNA, the TCRdb D assignment of TRBD1 cannot be verified. There are 15 residues in the CDR3. Germline CDR1 and CDR2: MGHDK and SYGVNS. This CDR3 reads CASTPSRGPHSPLHF.

This chain connects TRBV5-6 to TRBJ1-2; with no DNA, the TCRdb D assignment of TRBD1 cannot be verified. The germline gives CDR1 SGHDT, CDR2 YYEEEE. This CDR3 region has 15 residues. The CDR3 reads CASSLSGVINYGYTF. The whole variable domain, remainder taken from reference TRBV5-6 and TRBJ1-2, is DAGVTQSPTHLIKTRGQQVTLRCSPKSGHDTVSWYQQALGQGPQFIFQYYEEEERQRGNFPDRFSGHQFPNYSSELNVNALLLGDSALYLCASSLSGVINYGYTFGSGTRLTVV.

The V call is TRBV12-3 or TRBV12-4, the J call TRBJ2-1; the TCRdb D gene call, TRBD2, has no DNA to confirm it. The CDR3 contains 13 residues. The CDR3 protein is CASSLVLAGEQFF.

This rearrangement joins TRBV7-9 to TRBJ2-1. CDR1 SEHNR and CDR2 FQNEAQ come from the germline V gene (reference sequence). This CDR3 has 14 residues. This CDR3 reads CASSLPSSYNEQFF. The whole variable domain, remainder taken from reference TRBV7-9 and TRBJ2-1, is DTGVSQNPRHKITKRGQNVTFRCDPISEHNRLYWYRQTLGQGPEFLTYFQNEAQLEKSRLLSDRFSAERPKGSFSTLEIQRTEQGDSAMYLCASSLPSSYNEQFFGPGTRLTVL.

The chain links TRBV5-6 to TRBJ2-7. This CDR3 region has 14 residues. Germline CDR1 is SGHDT and CDR2 is YYEEEE. The CDR3: CASSLRRDSYEQYF.

The CDR3 region is CASSETSGKVNEQFF. The V call is TRBV9, the J call TRBJ2-1; as DNA is missing, the TRBD2 call by TCRdb cannot be tested. Per germline, CDR1 SGDLS and CDR2 YYNGEE. The CDR3 totals 15 residues.

This chain uses TRBV7-2 with TRBJ2-1; TCRdb's D call of TRBD1 is untestable without DNA. In germline, CDR1 is SGHTA, CDR2 FQGNSA. This CDR3 has 15 residues. The CDR3 is CASSSRGGQTNEQFF.

The V call is TRBV5-1, the J call TRBJ2-2; the D call of TRBD2 rests on TCRdb alone, since no DNA is present to check it. The CDR3 length is 15 residues. CDR1 is SGHRS and CDR2 is YFSETQ in the germline V gene. This CDR3 is CASSLSGEGTGELFF. The full variable domain, with the rest looked up from reference TRBV5-1 and TRBJ2-2, is KAGVTQTPRYLIKTRGQQVTLSCSPISGHRSVSWYQQTPGQGLQFLFEYFSETQRNKGNFPGRFSGRQFSNSRSEMNVSTLELGDSALYLCASSLSGEGTGELFFGEGSRLTVL.

This chain joins TRBV3-1 and TRBJ1-2. The CDR3 runs to 17 residues. Per the germline V gene, CDR1 is LGHDT and CDR2 is YNNKEL (reference sequence). The CDR3 protein is CASSQDRPESARNGYTF. Using reference TRBV3-1 and TRBJ1-2 for the parts outside the CDR3, the full variable domain is DTAVSQTPKYLVTQMGNDKSIKCEQNLGHDTMYWYKQDSKKFLKIMFSYNNKELIINETVPNRFSPKSPDKAHLNLHINSLELGDSAVYFCASSQDRPESARNGYTFGSGTRLTVV.

The V and J genes are TRBV4-1 and TRBJ2-2. The CDR3 runs to 16 residues. Looked up from germline, CDR1 is MGHRA and CDR2 is YSYEKL. CDR3: CASSQDQQTKTGELFF.

The chain is built from TRBV6-1 and TRBJ2-6; TCRdb's D call of TRBD1 is untestable without DNA. CDR1 MNHNS and CDR2 SASEGT come from the germline V gene. The CDR3 runs to 15 residues. Here the CDR3 reads CASRTQGGGANVLTF.

This rearrangement joins TRBV28 to TRBJ2-5. The CDR3 is made up of 11 amino acids. Germline V gene lookup returns CDR1 MDHEN and CDR2 SYDVKM. The CDR3: CASLGGETQYF.